This TCR beta chain is drawn from a study of CD8+CD57+ T cells in acquired aplastic anemia. The CDR3 is 11 residues long. Trimming removed 5 bases at V and 11 bases at J, with 11 bases between. The germline V gene has CDR1 SGHTA and CDR2 FQGNSA. An expansion of CD8+CD57+ cells by flow cytometry had been shown in patients chosen for sequencing. Profiling that covered TCR beta VDJ and CDR3 relied on genomic DNA as its template. TCRdb itself ran the reads through MiXCR, one entry per CDR3 protein. The sample holds fewer than 80,000 distinct CDR3 sequences, under 80% seen once. This TCR came from a human donor with aplastic anemia. The source material was sorted CD4+, CD8+, or CD8+CD57+ T cells (not recorded which) from PBMCs. This sequence joins TRBV7-2 and TRBJ2-3; unclear D gene. CDR3: CASSPSRGQYF. CDR3 bases: TGTGCCAGCAGCCCCTCGCGTGGGCAGTATTTT.